Following are 29 T cell receptor beta chains from one sample sequenced in a study of blood T cell repertoires in COVID-19. Profiling relied on immunoSEQ multiplex PCR, and the TCRdb table lists in-frame clones only, not all of them. The sample holds 200,000 to 300,000 clones, about 88% seen once. The sequenced sample consisted of peripheral blood. These receptors were collected from a man aged 25 to 45 with active or convalescent COVID-19.

This clone came up a few times. J is TRBJ2-3 and V is TRBV7-2; D may be TRBD2 (5 bases). This CDR3 region has 14 residues. The germline CDR1 and CDR2 sequences are SGHTA and FQGNSA. The germline V and J ends were trimmed by 5 bases and 2 bases, with 11 bases remaining between them. This CDR3 is CASSPSHSTDTQYF. The CDR3 bases are TGTGCCAGCAGCCCTAGCCATTCCACAGATACGCAGTATTTT.

Only one count was recorded for this clone. V usage is TRBV11-2 and J usage is TRBJ1-6, with D unclear. CDR3 size: 14 residues. Trimming removed 1 base from V and 6 bases from J, with 7 bases in between. Germline CDR1 is SGHAT and CDR2 is FQNNGV. The CDR3 DNA reads TGTGCCAGCAGCTTAGGACGGGTTAATTCACCCCTCCACTTT. This gives the protein CASSLGRVNSPLHF.

V usage is TRBV13 and J usage is TRBJ1-6, with 8 bases fitting TRBD1. V was pared by 4 bases and J by 14 bases, with 13 bases of the junction left unmatched. Germline values: CDR1 PRHDT, CDR2 FYEKMQ (reference sequence). The CDR3 has 15 residues. CDR3 DNA sequence: TGTGCCAGCAGCTCCCTACAGGGGGGATATGGAACCCTCCACTTT. The encoded protein is CASSSLQGGYGTLHF.

CDR3 nucleotides: TGTGCCAGCAGCCAAGAGCGGTGGCAAGAGACCCAGTACTTC. This translates into CASSQERWQETQYF. V gene TRBV14 combines with J gene TRBJ2-5; no reliable D call. The V gene lost 0 bases and the J gene lost 2 bases, with 7 bases spanning the gap. The CDR3 runs 14 residues. Germline V lookup: CDR1 SGHDN, CDR2 FVKESK.

The chain recombines TRBV5-1 with TRBJ2-7, with 8 positions matching TRBD1. CDR1 and CDR2 from the germline V gene are SGHRS and YFSETQ. This CDR3 is built from 14 residues. Trimming took 0 bases from V and 6 from J; bases not matched to a gene: 5. The CDR3 region has the DNA TGCGCCAGCAGCTTGGGACAGGGGTTGGGCGAGCAGTACTTC. It yields the protein CASSLGQGLGEQYF.

The chain employs TRBV9 and TRBJ1-5; D gene ambiguous. Trimming pared 4 bases from V and 5 bases from J, leaving 10 bases between. This CDR3 region has 13 residues. Germline CDR1 and CDR2: SGDLS and YYNGEE. This CDR3 is CASSPDADQPQHF. Here the CDR3 DNA reads TGTGCCAGCAGCCCCGACGCGGATCAGCCCCAGCATTTT.

The table lists this clone with a few counts. V is TRBV7-2 and J is TRBJ2-6; perhaps TRBD2 as D (6 bases). The length of the CDR3 is 17 residues. V was pared by 4 bases and J by 0 bases, with 13 bases between. Germline V CDR1 and CDR2: SGHTA, FQGNSA. CDR3 protein: CASSWGLGSSGANVLTF. The DNA of the CDR3 is TGTGCCAGCAGCTGGGGACTGGGGAGCTCTGGGGCCAACGTCCTGACTTTC.

V is TRBV5-6 and J is TRBJ1-2; D call uncertain. This CDR3 is built from 16 residues. Trimming stripped 1 base from V and 4 bases from J, with 17 bases between. Germline values: CDR1 SGHDT, CDR2 YYEEEE. The CDR3 region is CASSLRNGLTGYGYTF. The CDR3 DNA reads as TGTGCCAGCAGCTTGAGGAACGGACTTACTGGCTATGGCTACACCTTC.

The V call is TRBV9, the J call TRBJ2-2, with a weak D call TRBD1 (5 bases). This CDR3 is built from 15 residues. Germline lookup yields CDR1 SGDLS and CDR2 YYNGEE. Trimming left V 0 bases short and J 1 base short, with 7 bases between. CDR3 bases: TGTGCCAGCAGCGTAGGCGGACAGAACACCGGGGAGCTGTTTTTT. It is translated as CASSVGGQNTGELFF.

In DNA form, the CDR3 reads TGTGCCAGCAGTTCCAAGGACAGGAGAAGCACAGATACGCAGTATTTT. Its translation is CASSSKDRRSTDTQYF. This chain connects TRBV28 to TRBJ2-3, with 7 bases lining up with TRBD1. Germline V gene sequence: CDR1 MDHEN, CDR2 SYDVKM. This CDR3 has 16 amino acids. The trim removed 4 bases at V and 0 bases at J, leaving 7 bases unmatched.

The chain employs TRBV7-9 and TRBJ2-7; 7 nucleotides line up with TRBD1. CDR3 size: 16 residues. The V gene's germline CDR1 is SEHNR and CDR2 FQNEAQ (reference sequence). V dropped 5 bases and J dropped 3; count of bases not matched to a gene: 13. CDR3 coding DNA: TGTGCCAGCAGCCCCCAGACAGGGTTCGCTAACTACGAGCAGTACTTC. Protein sequence: CASSPQTGFANYEQYF.

The gene calls are TRBV5-1 and TRBJ2-7; 11 bases align to TRBD1. Germline V lookup: CDR1 SGHRS, CDR2 YFSETQ. CDR3 length: 15 residues. With 4 bases clipped from V and 6 bases from J, the junction kept 9 bases outside the gene matches. CDR3 protein: CASSPGQGAVAEQYF. The CDR3 DNA reads TGCGCCAGCAGCCCAGGACAGGGGGCGGTAGCCGAGCAGTACTTC.

There are a few counts of this clone. This chain uses TRBV28 with TRBJ1-5; D unresolved. There are 14 residues in the CDR3. Germline CDR1 and CDR2: MDHEN and SYDVKM. Trimming removed 7 bases from V and 2 bases from J, with 12 bases in between. CDR3 amino acids: CASKSQEGNQPQHF. Here the CDR3 DNA reads TGTGCCAGCAAGAGTCAGGAGGGCAATCAGCCCCAGCATTTT. Drawing the rest from reference TRBV28 and TRBJ1-5, the complete variable domain is DVKVTQSSRYLVKRTGEKVFLECVQDMDHENMFWYRQDPGLGLRLIYFSYDVKMKEKGDIPEGYSVSREKKERFSLILESASTNQTSMYLCASKSQEGNQPQHFGDGTRLSIL.

The CDR3 reads CASSGSPGGTGGPYEQYF. The CDR3 DNA reads TGTGCCAGCAGTGGAAGTCCCGGGGGGACAGGGGGCCCCTACGAGCAGTACTTC. The chain has TRBV25-1 and TRBJ2-7, with 12 bases that match TRBD1. Trimming cost V 4 bases and J 2 bases; bases outside gene matches: 12. CDR3 length equals 18 residues. The germline CDR1 and CDR2 sequences are MGHDK and SYGVNS.

The genes are TRBV9 and TRBJ2-7; 8 bases are a match to TRBD2. Germline lookup yields CDR1 SGDLS and CDR2 YYNGEE. CDR3 length: 16 residues. V shed 2 bases and J 5 bases; nucleotides not matched to a gene: 12. The CDR3 DNA is TGTGCCAGCAGCGTCTCGGACGGGGGGGCGCGGGACGAGCAGTACTTC. Translating it yields CASSVSDGGARDEQYF.

This clone was counted a few times. This CDR3 reads CASSEGGGLTEAFF. The DNA of the CDR3 is TGTGCCAGCAGCGAGGGAGGGGGATTGACTGAAGCTTTCTTT. The chain employs TRBV7-9 and TRBJ1-1, with D maybe TRBD1 (6 bases). V gave up 5 bases and J gave up 5 bases, with 15 bases separating them. The CDR3 sequence is 14 residues long. The germline CDR1 and CDR2 sequences are SEHNR and FQNEAQ (reference sequence).

The chain recombines TRBV9 with TRBJ1-1, with D maybe TRBD1 (5 bases). Germline V gives CDR1 SGDLS, CDR2 YYNGEE. This CDR3 is 14 amino acids long. V was shortened by 0 bases and J by 4 bases, with 10 bases between the two germline ends. The CDR3 sequence is CASSVDRQGTEAFF. CDR3 bases: TGTGCCAGCAGCGTAGATCGTCAGGGCACTGAAGCTTTCTTT.

V is TRBV5-1 and J is TRBJ2-2, with D possibly TRBD1 on 6 matching bases. Germline values: CDR1 SGHRS, CDR2 YFSETQ. The CDR3 totals 16 residues. V was clipped by 2 bases and J by 2 bases, with 13 bases between them. The chain's CDR3 is CASSFSGQTNTGELFF. The CDR3 DNA reads TGCGCCAGCAGCTTTTCAGGACAGACCAACACCGGGGAGCTGTTTTTT. Combining the CDR3 with reference TRBV5-1 and TRBJ2-2 gives the whole variable domain KAGVTQTPRYLIKTRGQQVTLSCSPISGHRSVSWYQQTPGQGLQFLFEYFSETQRNKGNFPGRFSGRQFSNSRSEMNVSTLELGDSALYLCASSFSGQTNTGELFFGEGSRLTVL.

The chain couples TRBV7-9 to TRBJ2-2, with TRBD1 identical over 7 bases. V was clipped by 4 bases and J by 5 bases; unmatched bases: 10. Germline V gives CDR1 SEHNR, CDR2 FQNEAQ (reference sequence). The CDR3 extends over 16 amino acids. As DNA, the CDR3 is TGTGCCAGCAGCTCCGTTTCGACAGGGAATACCGGGGAGCTGTTTTTT. Amino acids: CASSSVSTGNTGELFF.

The rearrangement joins TRBV5-4 to TRBJ2-7; 7 bases map to TRBD1. V trimming: 0 bases; J trimming: 2 bases; junction bases outside the gene matches: 2. Germline V gene lookup returns CDR1 SGHNT and CDR2 YYREEE (reference sequence). The CDR3 spans 14 residues. CDR3 residues: CASSLGTGPYEQYF. The CDR3 nucleotides are TGTGCCAGCAGCTTGGGGACAGGCCCCTACGAGCAGTACTTC.

Written as DNA, the CDR3 is TGTGCCAGCGGCAGCGGGGGGGCTGGGGAGACCCAGTACTTC. Translated, it gives CASGSGGAGETQYF. V gene TRBV9 combines with J gene TRBJ2-5; TRBD2 agrees at 10 bases. This CDR3 has 14 amino acids. Germline values: CDR1 SGDLS, CDR2 YYNGEE. The J segment lost 5 bases and the V segment lost 7 bases, leaving 8 bases of the junction unmatched.

This rearrangement joins TRBV4-1 to TRBJ2-5; weak D call: TRBD2 (7 bases). The CDR3 is made up of 14 amino acids. Trimming took 4 bases from V and 4 from J, leaving 13 bases between them. In germline, CDR1 is MGHRA, CDR2 YSYEKL. The CDR3 protein is CASSLPGGRETQYF. The CDR3 bases are TGCGCCAGCAGCCTACCGGGGGGCCGAGAGACCCAGTACTTC.

This chain uses TRBV2 with TRBJ2-5, with TRBD2 matching over 13 bases. CDR3 length equals 16 residues. V dropped 4 bases and J dropped 5; count of bases not matched to a gene: 7. The germline gives CDR1 SNHLY, CDR2 FYNNEI. Written as DNA, the CDR3 is TGTGCCAGCAGTGGGACTAGCGGGGGCCGGGGGGAGACCCAGTACTTC. Its protein is CASSGTSGGRGETQYF.

The chain combines TRBV4-1 with TRBJ1-3, with D perhaps TRBD1 (6 bases). There are 16 residues in the CDR3. V gave up 6 bases and J gave up 9 bases, with 24 bases separating them. Germline-derived CDR1 and CDR2 are MGHRA and YSYEKL. CDR3 coding DNA: TGCGCCAGCAGAAACCCCCTTCCACGAGGGGGGGGCACCATATATTTT. Translation gives CASRNPLPRGGGTIYF.

This clone was observed once. The chain joins TRBV11-2 to TRBJ1-1, with TRBD1 as a possible D gene (6 bases). Between the trimmed V and J ends, which lost 1 base and 2 bases, there was a span of 17 bases. This CDR3 has 17 residues. Germline V gene data show CDR1 as SGHAT and CDR2 as FQNNGV. CDR3 sequence (DNA): TGTGCCAGCAGCTTAGTAGGTAGGGACACTACAAACACTGAAGCTTTCTTT. This encodes CASSLVGRDTTNTEAFF.

The CDR3 coding sequence is TGTGCCAGCAGTTCGGACAGGGGGCTTATAGTAGATAAAGCTTTCTTT. The encoded protein is CASSSDRGLIVDKAFF. This chain uses TRBV27 with TRBJ1-1; 11 nucleotides match TRBD1. V gave up 4 bases and J gave up 9 bases; unmatched junction bases: 13. Germline lookup yields CDR1 MNHEY and CDR2 SMNVEV (reference sequence). The CDR3 length is 16 residues.

The chain uses TRBV10-1 and TRBJ2-7, with D perhaps TRBD2 (5 bases). The germline V gene has CDR1 WNHNN and CDR2 SYGVQD (reference sequence). The CDR3 sequence is 14 residues long. V was shortened by 0 bases and J by 0 bases, with 6 bases between the two germline ends. The CDR3 reads CASSESGVSYEQYF. The CDR3 DNA sequence: TGCGCCAGCAGTGAGTCCGGGGTCTCCTACGAGCAGTACTTC.

V and J are TRBV4-2 and TRBJ1-1, with TRBD1 matching 9 bases. This CDR3 has 15 residues. Germline CDR1 reads LGHNA; CDR2 reads YNFKEQ. After removal of 2 bases from V and 3 bases from J, the junction contained 4 bases not matched to a gene. This chain's CDR3 is CASSQSWTGDTEAFF. Here the CDR3 DNA reads TGTGCCAGCAGCCAATCCTGGACAGGGGACACTGAAGCTTTCTTT.

This chain uses TRBV6-1 with TRBJ2-1; perhaps TRBD2 as D (5 bases). This CDR3 region has 15 residues. Germline assignment: CDR1 MNHNS and CDR2 SASEGT. V was clipped by 2 bases and J by 4 bases, with 12 bases between them. DNA for the CDR3: TGTGCCAGCAGTGAACTGCTCCGCGGGTACAATGAGCAGTTCTTC. Its protein is CASSELLRGYNEQFF.